This T cell receptor (beta chain) was observed in a study of blood T cell repertoires in COVID-19. Study in general: Nucleic acid was either cDNA or gDNA, and it came from T cells, B-cell-depleted T cells, or PBMCs.

The authors' processing: Reference gene primer amplification gave nucleated cell count estimates. The data were produced by immunoSEQ multiplex PCR, yet TCRdb's version contains in-frame clones alone and is incomplete. The V and J calls and clone size come from that table; D and trimming were worked out from the DNA. The sample lists about 290,000 clones, approximately 80% occurring once. Germline assignment: CDR1 ENHRY and CDR2 SYGVKD. J gave up 5 bases and V 6 bases, and 2 bases lay outside the gene matches. The CDR3 has 12 residues. The specimen was peripheral blood. This receptor was taken from a woman aged 45-59 years with active or convalescent COVID-19. The chain recombines TRBV10-3 with TRBJ2-7; TRBD1 aligns across 9 bases. CDR3: CAIRRQGDEQYF. The CDR3 DNA sequence: TGTGCCATCAGGAGACAGGGGGACGAGCAGTACTTC.